The sequence of this T cell receptor (beta chain) was determined in a study of shared clonotypes between healthy human individuals. Assay used: immunoSEQ multiplex PCR; TCRdb lists only in-frame clones, some missing. Seen here are 500,000 or so clones, about 96% observed once, and the top ten hold around 0.066%. J gave up 8 bases and V 6 bases, and 12 bases lay outside the gene matches. The CDR3 loop spans 15 amino acids. From germline, CDR1 is SNHLY and CDR2 FYNNEI. The rearrangement joins TRBV2 to TRBJ2-1; 8 bases are a match to TRBD2. Sequencing input: naive CD4+ T cells sorted from blood. Subset meaning: CD45RA+ positively selected. This receptor was taken from a woman aged 25 to 39 in good health. For the CDR3, the DNA is TGTGCCAGCAGAACGGGGCTAGCGGGTGTCGATGAGCAGTTCTTC. It encodes CASRTGLAGVDEQFF. Filled out from reference TRBV2 and TRBJ2-1, the complete variable domain reads EPEVTQTPSHQVTQMGQEVILRCVPISNHLYFYWYRQILGQKVEFLVSFYNNEISEKSEIFDDQFSVERPDGSNFTLKIRSTKLEDSAMYFCASRTGLAGVDEQFFGPGTRLTVL.